This record concerns one T cell receptor beta chain sequence. Its antigen is still unknown. This specimen belongs to a study of vaccination and CD4 T cells after COVID-19. Stated treatment: 10-day PBMC culture with coronavirus spike peptide pools or control peptides (ViraFEST assay). Once peptide pools had expanded antigen-specific T cells, ViraFEST sequenced TCRs. Cultures of PBMCs, a few million per well, were set up with roughly 11 IU/ml IL-2 and about 9.7 ug/ml peptide pools. Half the medium was exchanged for fresh IL-2 medium on days 3 and 7. Negative selection isolated the CD4+ T cells once the cells had been cultured for 10 days. Looked up from germline, CDR1 is MDHEN and CDR2 is SYDVKM. Trimming pared 6 bases from V and 2 bases from J, leaving 11 bases between. The CDR3 is made up of 13 amino acids. An Oncomine TCR Beta short-read assay was used to sequence the DNA from cultured CD4+ T cells. TCRdb processed the PCR reads anew with MiXCR; each CDR3 protein has one entry. The data contain about 18,000 distinct CDR3 sequences, around 50% of them singletons.

This sequence was found in a human donor who had recovered from COVID-19. The sample was CD4+ T cells from blood, cultured in vitro, taken before SARS-CoV-2 vaccination. This sequence joins TRBV28 and TRBJ2-7; D gene uncertain. CDR3 protein: CASRRITPYEQYF. The CDR3 DNA sequence: TGTGCCAGCAGGCGGATTACACCCTACGAGCAGTACTTC.